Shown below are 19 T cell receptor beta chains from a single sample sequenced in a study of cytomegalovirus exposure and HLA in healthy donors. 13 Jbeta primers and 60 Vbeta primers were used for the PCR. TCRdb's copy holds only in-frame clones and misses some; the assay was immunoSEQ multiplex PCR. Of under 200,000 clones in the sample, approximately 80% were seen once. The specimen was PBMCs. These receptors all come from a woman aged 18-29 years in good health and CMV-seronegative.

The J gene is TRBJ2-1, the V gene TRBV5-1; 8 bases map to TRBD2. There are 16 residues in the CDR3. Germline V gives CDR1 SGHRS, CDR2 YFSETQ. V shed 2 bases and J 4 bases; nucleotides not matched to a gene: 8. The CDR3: CASSLSGSGGYNEQFF. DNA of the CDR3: TGCGCCAGCAGCTTAAGCGGGAGTGGCGGATACAATGAGCAGTTCTTC.

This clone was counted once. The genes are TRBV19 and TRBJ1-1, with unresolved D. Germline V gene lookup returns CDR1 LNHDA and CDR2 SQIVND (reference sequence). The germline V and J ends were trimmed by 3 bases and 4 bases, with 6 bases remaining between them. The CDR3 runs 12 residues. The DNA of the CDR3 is TGTGCCAGTAGTATGACGGGCACTGAAGCTTTCTTT. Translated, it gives CASSMTGTEAFF.

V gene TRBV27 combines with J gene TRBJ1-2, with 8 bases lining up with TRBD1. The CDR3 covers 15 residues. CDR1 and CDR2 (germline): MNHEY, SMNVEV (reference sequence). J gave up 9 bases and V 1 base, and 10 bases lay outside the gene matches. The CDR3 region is CASSLFGQGSSSYTF. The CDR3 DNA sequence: TGTGCCAGCAGTTTATTCGGACAGGGTTCAAGTAGCTACACCTTC.

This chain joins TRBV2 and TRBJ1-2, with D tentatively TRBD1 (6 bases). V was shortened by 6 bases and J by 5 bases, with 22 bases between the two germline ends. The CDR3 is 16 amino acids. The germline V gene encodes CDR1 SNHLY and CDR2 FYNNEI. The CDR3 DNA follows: TGTGCCAGCAGCCCGGGGGAGGGACATAGAGTGTATGGCTACACCTTC. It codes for CASSPGEGHRVYGYTF.

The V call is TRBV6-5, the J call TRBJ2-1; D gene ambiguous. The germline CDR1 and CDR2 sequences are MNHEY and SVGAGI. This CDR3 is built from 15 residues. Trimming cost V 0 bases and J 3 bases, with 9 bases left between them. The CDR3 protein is CASSYSAFDYNEQFF. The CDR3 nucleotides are TGTGCCAGCAGTTACTCGGCCTTTGACTACAATGAGCAGTTCTTC.

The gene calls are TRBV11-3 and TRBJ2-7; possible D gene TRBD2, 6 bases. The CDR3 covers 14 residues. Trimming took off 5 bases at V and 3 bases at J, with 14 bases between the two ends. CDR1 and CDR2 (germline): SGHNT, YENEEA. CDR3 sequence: CASSLGGTDYEQYF. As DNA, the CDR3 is TGTGCCAGCAGCCTGGGCGGGACGGACTACGAGCAGTACTTC.

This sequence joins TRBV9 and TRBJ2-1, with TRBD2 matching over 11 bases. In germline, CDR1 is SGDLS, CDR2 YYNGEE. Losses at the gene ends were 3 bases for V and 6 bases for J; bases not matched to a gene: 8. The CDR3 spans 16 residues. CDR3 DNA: TGTGCCAGCAGCGACAAGACTAGCGGGATTCCCAATGAGCAGTTCTTC. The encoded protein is CASSDKTSGIPNEQFF.

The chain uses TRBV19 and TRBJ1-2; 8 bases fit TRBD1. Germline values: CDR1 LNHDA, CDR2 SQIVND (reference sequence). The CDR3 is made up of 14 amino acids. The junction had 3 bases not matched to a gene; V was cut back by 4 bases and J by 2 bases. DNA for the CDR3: TGTGCCAGTAGTAGACAGGGGATAAACTATGGCTACACCTTC. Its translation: CASSRQGINYGYTF. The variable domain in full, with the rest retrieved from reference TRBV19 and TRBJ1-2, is DGGITQSPKYLFRKEGQNVTLSCEQNLNHDAMYWYRQDPGQGLRLIYYSQIVNDFQKGDIAEGYSVSREKKESFPLTVTSAQKNPTAFYLCASSRQGINYGYTFGSGTRLTVV.

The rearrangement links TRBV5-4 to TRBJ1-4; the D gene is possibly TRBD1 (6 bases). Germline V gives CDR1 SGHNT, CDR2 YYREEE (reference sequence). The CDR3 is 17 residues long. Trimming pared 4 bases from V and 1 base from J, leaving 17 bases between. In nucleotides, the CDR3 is TGTGCCAGCAGCGTAGGCGGATCAGGGGTAACTAATGAAAAACTGTTTTTT. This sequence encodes CASSVGGSGVTNEKLFF.

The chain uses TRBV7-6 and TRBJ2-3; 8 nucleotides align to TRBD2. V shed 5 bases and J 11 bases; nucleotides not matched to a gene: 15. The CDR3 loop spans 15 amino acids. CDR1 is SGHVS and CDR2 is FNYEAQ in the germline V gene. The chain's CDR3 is CASSLQLAGPEGQYF. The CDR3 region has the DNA TGTGCCAGCAGCCTCCAGTTAGCGGGACCCGAAGGGCAGTATTTT.

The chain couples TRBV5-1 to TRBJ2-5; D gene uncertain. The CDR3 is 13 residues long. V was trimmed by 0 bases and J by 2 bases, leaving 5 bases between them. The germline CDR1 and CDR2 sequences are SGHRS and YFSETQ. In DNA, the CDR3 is TGCGCCAGCAGCTTGGTTCGGCAAGAGACCCAGTACTTC. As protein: CASSLVRQETQYF.

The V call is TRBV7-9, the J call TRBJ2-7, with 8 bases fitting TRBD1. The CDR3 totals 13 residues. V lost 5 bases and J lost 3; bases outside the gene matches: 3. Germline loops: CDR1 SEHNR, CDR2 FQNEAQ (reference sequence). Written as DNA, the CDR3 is TGTGCCAGCAGCCCGACAGGGGACTACGAGCAGTACTTC. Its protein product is CASSPTGDYEQYF.

CDR3 in amino acids: CASSPLTGGLTEAFF. In DNA, the CDR3 is TGTGCCAGCTCACCCCTGACAGGGGGCTTGACTGAAGCTTTCTTT. This sequence joins TRBV18 and TRBJ1-1, with 10 bases that match TRBD1. The CDR3 contains 15 residues. The trim removed 3 bases at V and 5 bases at J, leaving 6 bases unmatched. Germline V gene data show CDR1 as KGHSH and CDR2 as LQKENI. Drawing the rest from reference TRBV18 and TRBJ1-1, the complete variable domain is NAGVMQNPRHLVRRRGQEARLRCSPMKGHSHVYWYRQLPEEGLKFMVYLQKENIIDESGMPKERFSAEFPKEGPSILRIQQVVRGDSAAYFCASSPLTGGLTEAFFGQGTRLTVV.

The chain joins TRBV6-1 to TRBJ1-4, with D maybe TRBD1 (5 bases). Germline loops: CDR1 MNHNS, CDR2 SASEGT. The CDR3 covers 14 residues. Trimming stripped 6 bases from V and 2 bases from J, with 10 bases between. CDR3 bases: TGTGCCAGCAGCGGGGGACGGACTAATGAAAAACTGTTTTTT. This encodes CASSGGRTNEKLFF.

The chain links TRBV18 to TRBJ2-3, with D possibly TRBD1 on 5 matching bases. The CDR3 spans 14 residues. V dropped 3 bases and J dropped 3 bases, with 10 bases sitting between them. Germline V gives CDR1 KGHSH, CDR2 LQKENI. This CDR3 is CASSPARVTDTQYF. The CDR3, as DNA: TGTGCCAGCTCACCGGCCAGGGTAACAGATACGCAGTATTTT.

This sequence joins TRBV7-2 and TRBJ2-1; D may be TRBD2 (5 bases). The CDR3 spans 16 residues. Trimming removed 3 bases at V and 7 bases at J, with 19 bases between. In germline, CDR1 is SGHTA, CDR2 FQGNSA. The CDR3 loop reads CASSFGPSLTGNEQFF. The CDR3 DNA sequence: TGTGCCAGCAGCTTCGGACCTTCCCTCACGGGGAATGAGCAGTTCTTC.

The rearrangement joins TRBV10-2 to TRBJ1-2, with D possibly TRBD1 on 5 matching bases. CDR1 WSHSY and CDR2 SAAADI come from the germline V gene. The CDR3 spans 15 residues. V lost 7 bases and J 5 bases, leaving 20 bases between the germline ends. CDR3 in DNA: TGCGCCAGCACTCCTGGTGGGCAGGGCCTTTATGGCTACACCTTC. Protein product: CASTPGGQGLYGYTF.

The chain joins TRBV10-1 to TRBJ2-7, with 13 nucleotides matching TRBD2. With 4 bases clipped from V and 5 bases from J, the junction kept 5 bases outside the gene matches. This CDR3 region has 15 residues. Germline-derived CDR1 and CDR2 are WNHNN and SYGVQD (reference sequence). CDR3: CASSGGLAGSDEQYF. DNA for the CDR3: TGCGCCAGCAGTGGGGGACTAGCGGGATCCGACGAGCAGTACTTC.

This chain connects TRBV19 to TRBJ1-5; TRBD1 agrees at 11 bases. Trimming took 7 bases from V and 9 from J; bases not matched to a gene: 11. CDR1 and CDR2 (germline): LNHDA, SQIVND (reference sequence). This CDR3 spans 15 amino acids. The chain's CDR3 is CASKADRGPRPPQHF. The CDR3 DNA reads TGTGCCAGTAAGGCGGACAGGGGGCCTAGGCCGCCCCAGCATTTT.